The rows below give T cell receptor beta chains drawn from one sample of a study of T cell repertoires in cytomegalovirus infection. TCRdb called the reads again in MiXCR, with one record for every CDR3 protein. The sample includes about 140,000 distinct CDR3 sequences, under 8.5% of them seen just once. Material: PBMCs. The receptors derive from a human donor in good health (CMV status not recorded). Some clones in this sample may be carry-over from other donors' samples. CDR3s include the opening cysteine and the closing phenylalanine or tryptophan. D genes are given only for firm matches. Rows give clone size only sometimes, using once, few, many, or a class for an expanded clone.

D gene: TRBD2; clone size: many; V gene: TRBV7-2; CDR3 length: 15; J gene: TRBJ2-5; CDR3 protein: CASSSSAGREETQYF; CDR3 DNA: TGTGCCAGCAGCTCTTCGGCGGGGAGGGAAGAGACCCAGTACTTC
D gene: TRBD2; clone size: many; V gene: TRBV7-2; CDR3 length: 15; J gene: TRBJ2-3; CDR3 protein: CASSLVAGGTDTQYF; CDR3 DNA: TGTGCCAGCAGCTTAGTAGCGGGGGGGACAGATACGCAGTATTTT
D gene: -; clone size: many; V gene: TRBV19; CDR3 length: 14; J gene: TRBJ1-5; CDR3 protein: CASTVDGAYQPQHF; CDR3 DNA: TGTGCCAGTACCGTAGACGGCGCATATCAGCCCCAGCATTTT
D gene: -; clone size: many; V gene: TRBV7-2; CDR3 length: 15; J gene: TRBJ1-6; CDR3 protein: CASSREGGGNSPLHF; CDR3 DNA: TGTGCCAGCAGCAGAGAGGGGGGCGGGAATTCACCCCTCCACTTT
D gene: TRBD1; clone size: many; V gene: TRBV18; CDR3 length: 16; J gene: TRBJ1-1; CDR3 protein: CASSSIPGQGRTEAFF; CDR3 DNA: TGTGCCAGCTCATCGATCCCGGGACAGGGGCGGACTGAAGCTTTCTTT
D gene: TRBD2; clone size: many; V gene: TRBV7-2; CDR3 length: 15; J gene: TRBJ2-1; CDR3 protein: CASSLTSGGYNEQFF; CDR3 DNA: TGTGCCAGCAGCCTTACTAGCGGGGGGTACAATGAGCAGTTCTTC
D gene: -; clone size: many; V gene: TRBV7-2; CDR3 length: 13; J gene: TRBJ1-1; CDR3 protein: CASSLVGDTEAFF; CDR3 DNA: TGTGCCAGCAGCTTAGTGGGGGACACTGAAGCTTTCTTT
D gene: TRBD2; clone size: many; V gene: TRBV10-2; CDR3 length: 18; J gene: TRBJ2-1; CDR3 protein: CASSSERGGPGSYNEQFF; CDR3 DNA: TGCGCCAGCAGTTCTGAGCGGGGGGGCCCGGGTTCCTACAATGAGCAGTTCTTC
D gene: TRBD2; clone size: many; V gene: TRBV7-2; CDR3 length: 16; J gene: TRBJ2-2; CDR3 protein: CASSLGPGLAPGELFF; CDR3 DNA: TGTGCCAGCAGCCTTGGACCGGGACTAGCCCCCGGGGAGCTGTTTTTT
D gene: TRBD2; clone size: few; V gene: TRBV18; CDR3 length: 17; J gene: TRBJ2-1; CDR3 protein: CASSQGSGGASYNEQFF; CDR3 DNA: TGTGCCAGTTCCCAAGGGAGCGGGGGGGCTTCCTACAATGAGCAGTTCTTC
D gene: -; clone size: many; V gene: TRBV7-2; CDR3 length: 14; J gene: TRBJ1-1; CDR3 protein: CASSSNRQNREAFF; CDR3 DNA: TGTGCCAGCAGCTCCAACCGACAGAACCGGGAAGCTTTCTTT
D gene: -; clone size: -; V gene: TRBV30; CDR3 length: 13; J gene: TRBJ1-1; CDR3 protein: CAWRGRAYAEAFF; CDR3 DNA: TGTGCCTGGAGAGGCAGGGCCTATGCTGAAGCTTTCTTT
D gene: -; clone size: many; V gene: TRBV7-2; CDR3 length: 11; J gene: TRBJ1-2; CDR3 protein: CASSPDHGYTF; CDR3 DNA: TGTGCCAGCAGCCCAGACCATGGCTACACCTTC